The entry that follows covers one T cell receptor beta chain sequence. The data are from a study of control samples from healthy donors and cancer patients. CDR1 is LGHNA and CDR2 is YNFKEQ in the germline V gene. J was trimmed by 2 bases and V by 2 bases; bases with no gene match: 9. The CDR3 extends over 17 amino acids. Profiled with immunoSEQ multiplex PCR; TCRdb holds only in-frame clones, not every one. The profile shows approximately 110,000 clones, roughly 90% of them singletons. The sequencing sample was made of blood. The sequence derives from a woman between 18 and 30 years old in good health. This chain connects TRBV4-2 to TRBJ2-7; 10 bases align to TRBD1. The CDR3 reads CASSQLSGTGDTYEQYF. Written as DNA, the CDR3 is TGTGCCAGCAGCCAACTAAGCGGGACAGGGGATACCTACGAGCAGTACTTC.